What follows are 9 T cell receptor beta chains derived from one specimen sequenced in a study of blood T cells in healthy people across ages. A second PCR, run for roughly 7 to 12 cycles, used a sample-barcoded 5' primer plus a J-beta primer mix. TCRdb re-analysed the 5' RACE reads in MiXCR, keeping a single row per CDR3 protein. The sample lists 1.5 million to 2 million distinct CDR3 sequences, just under 50% occurring once. The sample was blood. The receptor set was obtained from a middle-aged woman in good health.

This clonotype was seen more than once but under ten times. The rearrangement uses TRBV7-9 and TRBJ2-7; TRBD1 is a possible D gene (6 bases). The DNA matches TRBJ2-5 better at its end, which makes the J call doubtful. The germline V gene has CDR1 SEHNR and CDR2 FQNEAQ (reference sequence). The CDR3 length is 15 residues. Here the CDR3 DNA reads TGTGCCAGCAGCCGCGACAGGTCCAGGTTAGAGACCCAGTACTTC. Translation: CASSRDRSRLETQYF.

This clonotype was counted between two and nine times. The rearrangement joins TRBV6-5 to TRBJ2-3; D might be TRBD1 (6 bases). CDR1 is MNHEY, CDR2 SVGAGI, per germline. V lost 6 bases and J lost 5, with 18 bases in between. The CDR3 has 15 amino acids. In DNA, the CDR3 is TGTGCCAGCAGGGGAGTTGGCAGGGGAAAAGATACGCAGTATTTT. It is translated as CASRGVGRGKDTQYF.

This clonotype was recorded a few times. This chain connects TRBV28 to TRBJ1-2; D perhaps matches TRBD1 (5 bases). Germline V gene sequence: CDR1 MDHEN, CDR2 SYDVKM. The CDR3 contains 17 residues. V shed 4 bases and J shed 6 bases, with 24 bases lying between them. This CDR3 is CASSSWGVGGGTNGYTF. The CDR3 region has the DNA TGTGCCAGCAGTTCTTGGGGAGTCGGCGGGGGGACGAATGGCTACACCTTC.

This clonotype was detected many times. An end of the junction differs from the germline gene, which may be a read error. DNA of the CDR3: TGCGCCAGCAGCCCCCCGGGACAGGGGGAAGAGACCCAGTACTTC. Translating gives CASSPPGQGEETQYF. J is TRBJ2-5 and V is TRBV11-2; 11 bases are shared with TRBD1. Germline CDR1 and CDR2: SGHAT and FQNNGV. The CDR3 runs to 15 residues.

This chain links TRBV18 with TRBJ2-5; TRBD2 is a possible D gene (7 bases). V was cut by 2 bases and J by 2 bases, with 18 bases left in between. CDR1 and CDR2 (germline): KGHSH, LQKENI. The CDR3 loop spans 17 amino acids. CDR3 DNA sequence: TGTGCCAGCTCACCAGTGGGGCGGGGGCGAGGACAAGAGACCCAGTACTTC. This codes for CASSPVGRGRGQETQYF. The full variable domain, completed using reference TRBV18 and TRBJ2-5, is NAGVMQNPRHLVRRRGQEARLRCSPMKGHSHVYWYRQLPEEGLKFMVYLQKENIIDESGMPKERFSAEFPKEGPSILRIQQVVRGDSAAYFCASSPVGRGRGQETQYFGPGTRLLVL.

The genes are TRBV29-1 and TRBJ1-1; possibly TRBD1 for D (5 bases). Germline-derived CDR1 and CDR2 are SQVTM and ANQGSEA. This CDR3 comprises 14 residues. V was shortened by 0 bases and J by 5 bases, with 13 bases between the two germline ends. The CDR3 here is CSVEDTGWGTEAFF. In DNA, the CDR3 is TGCAGCGTTGAAGATACGGGGTGGGGGACTGAAGCTTTCTTT.

In this sample, this clonotype turned up a few times. V and J are TRBV28 and TRBJ2-5, with D hard to call. Trimming stripped 3 bases from V and 3 bases from J, with 20 bases between. The CDR3 has 17 residues. Per germline, CDR1 MDHEN and CDR2 SYDVKM. The CDR3 DNA sequence: TGTGCCAGCAGTTTTCTGGACGTATCCGGTGATAAAGAGACCCAGTACTTC. Its protein is CASSFLDVSGDKETQYF.

This clonotype was seen only once. V usage is TRBV6-6 and J usage is TRBJ2-5; TRBD2 aligns across 12 bases. The J call is uncertain, as TRBJ2-7 better fits the DNA end. The CDR3 extends over 14 amino acids. Germline loops: CDR1 MNHNY, CDR2 SVGAGI (reference sequence). This chain's CDR3 is CASSSTSGGHEQYF. CDR3 sequence (DNA): TGTGCCAGCAGTTCGACTAGCGGGGGCCACGAGCAGTACTTC.

The genes are TRBV9 and TRBJ1-4; tentative D call: TRBD1 (6 bases). Germline assignment: CDR1 SGDLS and CDR2 YYNGEE. V shed 5 bases and J shed 7 bases, with 18 bases lying between them. The CDR3 is 15 amino acids. In DNA form, the CDR3 reads TGTGCCAGCAGTGCCGGGGGGGCACGGGGTGAAAAACTGTTTTTT. Amino acids: CASSAGGARGEKLFF.